The clone carrying this T cell receptor (beta chain) was detected a few times. The gene names here belong to mouse. The read ends 1 residue before the CDR3 terminus; that terminus is restored from the germline J gene. The V segment lost 6 bases and the J segment 2 bases; nucleotides outside the gene matches: 3. The CDR3 length is 15 residues. From germline, CDR1 is KGHPV and CDR2 FQNQEV (reference sequence). Time point here: mouse harvest day 14 after allogeneic transplant. The graft held 10^6 splenic CD5+ T cells and 10^7 T-cell-depleted bone marrow cells. These data originate in a study of tissue T cells after allogeneic stem cell transplantation. Repertoires were generated with immunoSEQ multiplex PCR, while TCRdb's copy carries only in-frame clones and drops some. The table lists roughly 3,000 clones, around 40% of them singletons.

Sample: gut tissue. The chain couples TRBV26 to TRBJ2-2, with 10 positions matching TRBD2. The receptor was derived from a female BALB/c mouse given C57BL/6 T cells with graft-versus-host disease after an allogeneic hematopoietic cell transplant. CDR3 bases read: TGTGCCAGCAGGGCGACTGGGGGGAACACCGGGCAGCTCTAC. Protein: CASRATGGNTGQLY. The full CDR3 is CASRATGGNTGQLYF.